The 8 T cell receptor beta chains below come from one sample, sequenced in a study of blood T cell repertoires in acute mononucleosis. The time point: acute infectious mononucleosis, at clinical presentation within 2 weeks of symptom onset (visit 1). Produced via immunoSEQ multiplex PCR; TCRdb's table is partial and in-frame only. The sample holds 6,000 to 8,500 clones; under 30% are singletons and the top ten take approximately 30%. The input for sequencing was EBV YVL epitope tetramer+ CD8+ T cells sorted from PBMCs, taken during acute infectious mononucleosis. Described subset: CD8 T cells binding a tetramer with EBV BRLF1 109-117 peptide (YVL-BR). These TCRs come from a woman aged 18-29 years with infectious mononucleosis caused by EBV.

V is TRBV27 and J is TRBJ2-3; D remains unclear. The CDR3 is 14 amino acids. The germline gives CDR1 MNHEY, CDR2 SMNVEV (reference sequence). The V end was cut by 5 bases, the J end by 2 bases, with 11 bases between. The CDR3 reads CASSEVGNTDTQYF. The CDR3 region has the DNA TGTGCCAGCAGTGAAGTAGGGAACACAGATACGCAGTATTTT.

Note on this clone: Mismatch with germline at one junction end may stem from a read error. Other DNA variants within this sample encode the same CDR3. The V gene is TRBV5-4, the J gene TRBJ2-7; D not certain. Germline-derived CDR1 and CDR2 are SGHNT and YYREEE (reference sequence). The length of the CDR3 is 13 residues. The CDR3, as DNA: TGCGCCAGCAGCCAAGAGTGGGCCTACGAGCAGTACTTC. It specifies CASSQEWAYEQYF.

This clone was seen only a few times. The chain carries TRBV6-5 and TRBJ2-1; 9 bases are shared with TRBD1. This CDR3 is built from 15 residues. J gave up 4 bases and V 6 bases, and 7 bases lay outside the gene matches. Germline assignment: CDR1 MNHEY and CDR2 SVGAGI. CDR3 residues: CASSPGQGIYNEQFF. The CDR3 nucleotides are TGTGCCAGCAGCCCCGGACAGGGGATTTACAATGAGCAGTTCTTC.

A word on this clone: A read error is possible here, since a much larger clone lies one base away. The identical CDR3 is also encoded by other nucleotide sequences in the sample. This chain uses TRBV2 with TRBJ2-5; TRBD2 is a possible D gene (5 bases). Germline CDR1 is SNHLY and CDR2 is FYNNEI. The length of the CDR3 is 13 residues. CDR3 nucleotide sequence: TGTGCCACCAGTGATTACGGGGAAGAGACCCAGTACTTC. Its protein product is CATSDYGEETQYF.

The chain couples TRBV27 to TRBJ2-1; D gene ambiguous. Trimming took 6 bases from V and 9 from J, leaving 27 bases between them. Germline-derived CDR1 and CDR2 are MNHEY and SMNVEV (reference sequence). The CDR3 is 17 amino acids. CDR3 nucleotide sequence: TGTGCCAGCAGCTCCTCCAACTCCGGGTTAGGTAATAGTGAGCAGTTCTTC. Encoded protein: CASSSSNSGLGNSEQFF.

This chain connects TRBV6-1 to TRBJ2-1; 10 bases agree with TRBD2. The V segment lost 10 bases and the J segment 8 bases; nucleotides outside the gene matches: 14. The CDR3 extends over 15 amino acids. Per germline, CDR1 MNHNS and CDR2 SASEGT. This CDR3 reads CAITPLAGSVDEQFF. CDR3 nucleotides: TGTGCCATCACTCCACTAGCGGGGTCGGTCGATGAGCAGTTCTTC.

Notes on this clone: One junction end disagrees with the germline gene, perhaps due to a read error. The rearrangement joins TRBV7-2 to TRBJ2-1, with 11 bases that match TRBD2. The CDR3 spans 15 residues. Germline loops: CDR1 SGHTA, CDR2 FQGNSA. The DNA of the CDR3 is TGCGCCAGCAGCCAACTAGCGGGGGAATACAATGAGCAGTTCTTC. This codes for CASSQLAGEYNEQFF. Variable domain in full (rest from reference TRBV7-2 and TRBJ2-1): GAGVSQSPSNKVTEKGKDVELRCDPISGHTALYWYRQSLGQGLEFLIYFQGNSAPDKSGLPSDRFSAERTGGSVSTLTIQRTQQEDSAVYLCASSQLAGEYNEQFFGPGTRLTVL.

As concerns this clone: It is likely a read error: a sequence one base away is far more abundant. CDR3 bases: TGTGCCAGCAGCACATATAGCGGGAGGGTCACCGAGCAGTACTTC. It codes for CASSTYSGRVTEQYF. This rearrangement joins TRBV27 to TRBJ2-7; 11 bases are shared with TRBD2. J was trimmed by 6 bases and V by 6 bases; bases with no gene match: 10. The CDR3 is 15 residues long. Per germline, CDR1 MNHEY and CDR2 SMNVEV (reference sequence).